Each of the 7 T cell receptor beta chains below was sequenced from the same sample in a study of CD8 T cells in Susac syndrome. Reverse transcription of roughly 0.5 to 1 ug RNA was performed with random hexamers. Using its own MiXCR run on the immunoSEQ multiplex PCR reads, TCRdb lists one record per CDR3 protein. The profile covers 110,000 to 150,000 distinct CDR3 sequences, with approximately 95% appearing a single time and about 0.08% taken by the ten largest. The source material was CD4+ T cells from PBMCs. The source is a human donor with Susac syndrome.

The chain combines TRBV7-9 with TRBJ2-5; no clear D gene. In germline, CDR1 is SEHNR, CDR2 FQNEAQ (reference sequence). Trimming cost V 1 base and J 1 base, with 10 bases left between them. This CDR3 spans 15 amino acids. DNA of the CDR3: TGTGCCAGCAGCTTAGTCGGTCCCACCCAAGAGACCCAGTACTTC. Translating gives CASSLVGPTQETQYF.

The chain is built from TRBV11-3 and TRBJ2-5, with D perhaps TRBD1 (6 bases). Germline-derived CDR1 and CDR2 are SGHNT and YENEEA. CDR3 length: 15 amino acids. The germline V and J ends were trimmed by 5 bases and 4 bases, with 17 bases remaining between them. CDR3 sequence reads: CASSLGGGAGETQYF. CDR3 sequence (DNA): TGTGCCAGCAGCCTAGGTGGGGGCGCGGGAGAGACCCAGTACTTC.

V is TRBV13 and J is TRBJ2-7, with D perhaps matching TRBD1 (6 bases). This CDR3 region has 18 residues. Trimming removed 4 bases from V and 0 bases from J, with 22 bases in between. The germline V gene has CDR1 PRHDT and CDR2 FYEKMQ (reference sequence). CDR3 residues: CASSSRYLGAVYSYEQYF. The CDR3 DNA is TGTGCCAGCAGCTCACGTTACCTGGGGGCAGTCTACTCCTACGAGCAGTACTTC.

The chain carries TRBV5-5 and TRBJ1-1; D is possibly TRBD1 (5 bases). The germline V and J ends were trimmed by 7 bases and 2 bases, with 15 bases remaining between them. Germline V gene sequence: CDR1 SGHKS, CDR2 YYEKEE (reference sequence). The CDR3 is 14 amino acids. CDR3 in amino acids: CASGSAGLNTEAFF. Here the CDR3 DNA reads TGTGCCAGCGGCTCGGCAGGGCTTAACACTGAAGCTTTCTTT.

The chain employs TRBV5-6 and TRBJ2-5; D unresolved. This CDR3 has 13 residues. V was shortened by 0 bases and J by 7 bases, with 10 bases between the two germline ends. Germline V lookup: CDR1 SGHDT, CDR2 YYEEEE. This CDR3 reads CASSLVDPGTQYF. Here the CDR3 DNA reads TGTGCCAGCAGCTTGGTGGACCCGGGGACCCAGTACTTC.

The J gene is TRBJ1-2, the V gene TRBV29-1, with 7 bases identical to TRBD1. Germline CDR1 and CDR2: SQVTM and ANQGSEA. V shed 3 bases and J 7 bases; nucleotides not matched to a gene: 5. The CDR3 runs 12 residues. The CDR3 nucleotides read TGCAGCGTTGACGACAGGGTACCTGGCTACACCTTC. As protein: CSVDDRVPGYTF.

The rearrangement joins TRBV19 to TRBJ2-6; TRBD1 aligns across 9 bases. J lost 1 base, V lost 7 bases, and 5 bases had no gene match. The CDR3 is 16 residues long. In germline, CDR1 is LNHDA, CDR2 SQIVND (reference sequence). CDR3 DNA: TGTGCCAGTATGATGGGACAGGGATCTGGGGCCAACGTCCTGACTTTC. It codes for CASMMGQGSGANVLTF.